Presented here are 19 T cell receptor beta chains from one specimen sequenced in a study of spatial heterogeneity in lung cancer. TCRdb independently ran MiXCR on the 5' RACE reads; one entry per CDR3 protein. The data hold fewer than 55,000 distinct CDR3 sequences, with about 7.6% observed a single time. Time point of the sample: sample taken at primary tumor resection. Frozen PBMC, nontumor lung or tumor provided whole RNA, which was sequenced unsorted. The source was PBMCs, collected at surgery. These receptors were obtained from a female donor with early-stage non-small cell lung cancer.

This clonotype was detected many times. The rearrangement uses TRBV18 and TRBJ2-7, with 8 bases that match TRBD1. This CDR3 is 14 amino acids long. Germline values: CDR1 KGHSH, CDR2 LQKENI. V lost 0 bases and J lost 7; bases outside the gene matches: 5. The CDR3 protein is CASSPPLQGGEQYF. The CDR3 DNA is TGTGCCAGCTCACCACCCCTACAGGGGGGAGAGCAGTACTTC. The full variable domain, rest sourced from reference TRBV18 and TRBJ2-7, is NAGVMQNPRHLVRRRGQEARLRCSPMKGHSHVYWYRQLPEEGLKFMVYLQKENIIDESGMPKERFSAEFPKEGPSILRIQQVVRGDSAAYFCASSPPLQGGEQYFGPGTRLTVT.

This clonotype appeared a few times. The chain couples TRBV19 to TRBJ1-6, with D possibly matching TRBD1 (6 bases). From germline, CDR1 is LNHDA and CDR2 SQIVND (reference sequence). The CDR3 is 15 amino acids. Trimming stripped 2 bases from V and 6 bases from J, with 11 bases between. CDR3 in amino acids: CASSIRGASNSPLHF. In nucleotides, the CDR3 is TGTGCCAGTAGTATACGGGGGGCGAGTAATTCACCCCTCCACTTT.

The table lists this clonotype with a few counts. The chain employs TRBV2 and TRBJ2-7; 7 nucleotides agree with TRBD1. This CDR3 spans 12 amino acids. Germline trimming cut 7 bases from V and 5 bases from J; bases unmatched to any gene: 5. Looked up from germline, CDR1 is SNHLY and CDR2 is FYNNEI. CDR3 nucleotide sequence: TGTGCCAGCACCAAGGACAGGCACGAGCAGTACTTC. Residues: CASTKDRHEQYF.

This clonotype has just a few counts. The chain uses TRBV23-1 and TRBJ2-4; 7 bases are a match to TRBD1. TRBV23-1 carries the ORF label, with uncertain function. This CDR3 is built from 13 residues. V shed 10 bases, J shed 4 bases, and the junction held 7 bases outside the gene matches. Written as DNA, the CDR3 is TGCGCCACCCGTCCGGGACAGAAAAACATTCAGTACTTC. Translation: CATRPGQKNIQYF.

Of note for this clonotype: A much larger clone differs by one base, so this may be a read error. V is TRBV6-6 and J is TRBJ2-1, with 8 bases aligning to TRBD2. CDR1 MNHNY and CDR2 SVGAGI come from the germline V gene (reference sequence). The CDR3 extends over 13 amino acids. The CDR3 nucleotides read TGTGCCAGCAGACAGGGACTAGACAATGAGGAGTTCTTC. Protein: CASRQGLDNEEFF.

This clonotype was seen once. CDR3 sequence: CASSPRGGGEIYEQYF. Written as DNA, the CDR3 is TGTGCCAGCAGCCCCAGGGGGGGCGGGGAGATCTACGAGCAGTACTTC. This chain joins TRBV5-4 and TRBJ2-7; either TRBD1 or TRBD2 may supply D (7 bases each). The CDR3 is 16 residues long. Germline loops: CDR1 SGHNT, CDR2 YYREEE (reference sequence). V lost 4 bases to trimming and J lost 3 bases, with 20 bases between them.

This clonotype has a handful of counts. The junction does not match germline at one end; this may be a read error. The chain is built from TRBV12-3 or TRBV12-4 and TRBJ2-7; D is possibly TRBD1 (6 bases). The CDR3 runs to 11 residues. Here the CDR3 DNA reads TGTGCCAGCAGTTCCAGGGACAACCCCGCCTTC. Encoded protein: CASSSRDNPAF.

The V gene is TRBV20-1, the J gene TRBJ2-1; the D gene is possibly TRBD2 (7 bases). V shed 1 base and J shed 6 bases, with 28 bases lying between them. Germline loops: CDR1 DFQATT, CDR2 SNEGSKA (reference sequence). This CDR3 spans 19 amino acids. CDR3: CSARAAWGRDPGGGNEQFF. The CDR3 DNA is TGCAGTGCTAGAGCTGCATGGGGGCGGGACCCGGGCGGGGGCAATGAGCAGTTCTTC.

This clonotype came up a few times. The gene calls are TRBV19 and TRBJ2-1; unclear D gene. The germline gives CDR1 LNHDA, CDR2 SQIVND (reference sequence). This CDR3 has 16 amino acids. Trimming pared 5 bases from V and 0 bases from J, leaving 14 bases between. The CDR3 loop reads CASSYLWSSSYNEQFF. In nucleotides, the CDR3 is TGTGCCAGTAGTTACTTATGGTCGAGCTCCTACAATGAGCAGTTCTTC.

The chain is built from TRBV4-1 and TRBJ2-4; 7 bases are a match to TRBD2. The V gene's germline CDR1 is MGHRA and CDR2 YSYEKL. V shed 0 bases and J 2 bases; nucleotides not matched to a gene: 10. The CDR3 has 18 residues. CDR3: CASSQDPGLGDSKNIQYF. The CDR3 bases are TGCGCCAGCAGCCAAGATCCCGGACTAGGCGATTCCAAAAACATTCAGTACTTC.

This CDR3 is CASSPSGSIATNEKLFF. CDR3 nucleotide sequence: TGCGCCAGCAGCCCCTCGGGGAGCATCGCAACTAATGAAAAACTGTTTTTT. This rearrangement joins TRBV5-1 to TRBJ1-4; no definite D call. The CDR3 is made up of 17 amino acids. The germline V gene has CDR1 SGHRS and CDR2 YFSETQ. V was cut by 4 bases and J by 0 bases, with 16 bases left in between.

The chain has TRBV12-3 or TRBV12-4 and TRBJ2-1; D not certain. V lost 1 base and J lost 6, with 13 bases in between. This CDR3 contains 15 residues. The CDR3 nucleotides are TGTGCCAGCAGTTTAGAAGGTAATTCAGCCAATGAGCAGTTCTTC. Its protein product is CASSLEGNSANEQFF.

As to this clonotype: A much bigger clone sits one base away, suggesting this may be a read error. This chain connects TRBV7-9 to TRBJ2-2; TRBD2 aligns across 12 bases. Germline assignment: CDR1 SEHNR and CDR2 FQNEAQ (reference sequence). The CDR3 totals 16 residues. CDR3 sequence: CARSSTSGGFSGELFF. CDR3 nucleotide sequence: TGTGCCAGGAGCTCCACTAGCGGGGGGTTCTCCGGGGAGCTGTTTTTT.

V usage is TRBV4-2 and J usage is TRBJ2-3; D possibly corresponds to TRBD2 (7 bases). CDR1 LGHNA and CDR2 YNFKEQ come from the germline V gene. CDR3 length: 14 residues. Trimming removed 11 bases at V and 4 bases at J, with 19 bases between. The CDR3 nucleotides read TGTGCCGCTCAAGGGGGGGGGGCCCCAGATACGCAGTATTTT. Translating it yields CAAQGGGAPDTQYF.

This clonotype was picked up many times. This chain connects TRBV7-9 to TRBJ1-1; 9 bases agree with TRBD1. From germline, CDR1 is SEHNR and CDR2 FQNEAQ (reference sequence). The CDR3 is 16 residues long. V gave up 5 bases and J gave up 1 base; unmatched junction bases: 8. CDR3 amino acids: CASSALDRGANTEAFF. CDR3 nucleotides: TGTGCCAGCAGCGCACTCGACAGGGGGGCGAACACTGAAGCTTTCTTT.

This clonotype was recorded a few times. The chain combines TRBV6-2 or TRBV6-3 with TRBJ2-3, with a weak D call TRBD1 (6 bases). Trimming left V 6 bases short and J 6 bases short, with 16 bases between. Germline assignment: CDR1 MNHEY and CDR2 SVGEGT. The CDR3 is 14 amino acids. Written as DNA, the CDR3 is TGTGCCAGCAGGGACAGCCCCACAGTTGATACGCAGTATTTT. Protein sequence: CASRDSPTVDTQYF.

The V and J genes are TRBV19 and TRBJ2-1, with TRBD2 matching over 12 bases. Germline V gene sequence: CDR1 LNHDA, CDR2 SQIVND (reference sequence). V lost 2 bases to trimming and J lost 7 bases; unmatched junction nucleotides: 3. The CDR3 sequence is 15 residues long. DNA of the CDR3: TGTGCCAGTAGTATATCTAGCGGGGGGGCAAATGAGCAGTTCTTC. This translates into CASSISSGGANEQFF.

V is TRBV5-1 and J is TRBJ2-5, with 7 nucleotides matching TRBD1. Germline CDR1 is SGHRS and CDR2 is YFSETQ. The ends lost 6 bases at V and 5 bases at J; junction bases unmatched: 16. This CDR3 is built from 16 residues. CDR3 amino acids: CASTPPTGNSGETQYF. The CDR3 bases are TGCGCCAGCACCCCGCCGACAGGGAACTCGGGGGAGACCCAGTACTTC.

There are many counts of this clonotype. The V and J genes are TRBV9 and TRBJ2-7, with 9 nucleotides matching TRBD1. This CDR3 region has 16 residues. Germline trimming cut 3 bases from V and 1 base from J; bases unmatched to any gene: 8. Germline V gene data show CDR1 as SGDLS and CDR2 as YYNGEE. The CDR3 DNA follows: TGTGCCAGCAGCGGAGCCGGACAGGGGAAGTCCTACGAGCAGTACTTC. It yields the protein CASSGAGQGKSYEQYF.